This T cell receptor beta chain was identified in a study of OX40 agonist ivuxolimab in advanced cancers. In the study overall: Ivuxolimab was an agonistic, fully human IgG2 monoclonal antibody directed against OX40 (CD134), a costimulatory receptor. The dose-escalation cohort was around 83% male with a mean age of approximately 60 years, ranging from roughly 20 to 80. Patients were allowed to have had prior anti-PD-1, anti-PD-L1 or anti-CTLA-4 therapy, and roughly 40% of the dose-escalation patients had previously received checkpoint inhibitors. Intravenous ivuxolimab was administered to patients every 2 weeks at six dose levels: 0.01, 0.1, 0.3, 1.5, 3 and 10 mg/kg. The monotherapy dose-escalation portion (N of about 49 patients) of the phase I ivuxolimab trial is reported in the paper. Partial responses were achieved by three dose-escalation patients, of whom one had hepatocellular carcinoma and two had cutaneous melanoma. Peripheral TCRbeta sequencing was intended to test whether TCR sequence diversity was altered and clonal T-cell expansion was caused by ivuxolimab. Of the 50 to 55 patients in dose escalation, 19 had hepatocellular carcinoma, around 15 had melanoma, 9 had renal cell carcinoma and 9 had head and neck cancer.

The CDR3 measures 14 amino acids from cysteine to phenylalanine. Left in the record is the CDR3 DNA by itself, 42 bases read in frame from the first base. Trimming at the junction amounts to 3 bases on V and 5 bases on J, and the germline ends lie 14 bases apart. The CDR1 and CDR2 encoded by the germline V gene are SGDLS and YYNGEE. Genomic DNA was isolated from the sorted cells so that the TCRbeta CDR3 region could be sequenced. TCRbeta CDR3 regions were sequenced using the immunoSEQ Assay. As stored in TCRdb, this immuneACCESS dataset retains in-frame rearrangements with V and J assigned. A fraction of the clones does not appear; measured against another copy, unresolved V genes explain less than half of the discrepancy, and the remainder lacks a known reason. The sample has roughly 40,000 clones on record, about 90% of them singletons. Of the sample, 19% is held by the ten largest clones. General conclusions and limits of the study: Low levels of normalized T-cell clonal expansion were also seen in some patients who did not respond. In the 0.1-3.0 mg/kg groups, partial responders had among the lowest normalized peripheral clonal expansion, particularly in CD8+ T cells. The antigen specificity of the peripheral T cells that underwent clonal expansion was not determined. After ivuxolimab, more expanded clones were found on average in CD8+ T cells than in CD4+ T cells. At doses from 0.1 to 3.0 mg/kg, clonal expansion was seen in both CD4+ and CD8+ blood T cells between baseline and week 6.

Regarding this clone: Its antigen target is currently unknown. Base qualities are not at hand, and no much larger clone is one base apart.

Patients with autoimmune disease history or receiving systemic immunosuppression were excluded from the trial. Peripheral blood for TCR sequencing was collected from all dose cohorts at baseline, on cycle 4 day 1, and on cycle 7 day 1. Samples were obtained from an open-label, multicenter, first-in-human phase I dose-escalation trial of ivuxolimab. Adults with locally advanced or metastatic head and neck squamous cell, hepatocellular, melanoma or renal cell carcinoma were enrolled in the trial. Before TCR sequencing, CD4+ T cells and CD8+ T cells from peripheral blood were sorted into separate populations.

The receptor's source is an adult with an advanced solid tumor such as melanoma, head and neck, liver or kidney cancer. Recombination connected TRBV9 to TRBJ1-2; too little of a D gene remains to name it. Material: CD4+ or CD8+ T cells sorted from blood, obtained in a trial of the OX40 agonist ivuxolimab. CDR3 sequence: CASSARASGYGYTF. The DNA sequence reads TGTGCCAGCAGCGCTCGGGCCTCGGGGTATGGCTACACCTTC.